This T cell receptor beta chain derives from a study of low-dose radiotherapy and immunotherapy resistance in tumors. As to time point: before trial treatment. The V end was cut by 2 bases, the J end by 13 bases, with 18 bases between. Germline V CDR1 and CDR2: ENHRY, SYGVKD. The CDR3 loop spans 14 amino acids. Alpha and beta chains were covered, as first-strand cDNA relied on TRAV- and TRBV-specific primers. With a V-primer adapter and a constant-region primer, TCRs were amplified for around 20 PCR cycles. Each CDR3 protein gets one entry after TCRdb re-called the reads with MiXCR. The top ten clones hold roughly 2.8% of a sample with under 90,000 distinct CDR3 sequences, over 15% of them seen once. To note about this clonotype: A far larger clone is off by one base, so a read error is likely.

This sample comprised PBMCs, obtained before treatment. This clonotype was obtained from a male donor with prostate cancer. This chain uses TRBV10-3 with TRBJ2-1; D gene uncertain. The CDR3 DNA follows: TGTGCCATCAGTGAGAGGGAAAATGCGGAGACCCAGTTCTTC. Translating gives CAISERENAETQFF.